This T cell receptor beta chain was captured by sequencing in a study of cytomegalovirus exposure and HLA in healthy donors. General study findings and limits: TRBV6-2, TRBV6-3 and some other V segments were excluded as indistinguishable. Listed as cytomegalovirus-associated were over 150 TCR beta chains.

On this clone: Its antigen remains unknown.

CDR3 length equals 14 residues. The V end was cut by 1 base, the J end by 1 base, with 8 bases between. Germline values: CDR1 SGHTA, CDR2 FQGNSA. Each donor's status was that of a healthy bone marrow donor. 13 Jbeta primers and 60 Vbeta primers were used for the PCR. Data came from immunoSEQ multiplex PCR; TCRdb stores just in-frame clones and leaves some out. The profile shows 100,000 to 150,000 clones, 75% to 85% of them singletons. Sequences were obtained from PBMCs. The sequence came from a woman aged 45-59 years in good health and CMV-seropositive. This sequence joins TRBV7-2 and TRBJ2-7; D might be TRBD2 (5 bases). DNA of the CDR3: TGTGCCAGCAGCTTAGAACGACTATCCTACGAGCAGTACTTC. Translated: CASSLERLSYEQYF.